This record looks at one T cell receptor beta chain sequence and its context. Its antigen is not known. These data originate in a study of cytomegalovirus exposure and HLA in healthy donors. Overall study findings and caveats: The productive fraction for most TCR beta V segments was about 87% or about 30% in an earlier analysis. Roughly uniform sequencing depth across donors was assumed, possibly incorrectly. Certain indistinguishable V segments, among them TRBV6-2 and TRBV6-3, were excluded.

60 Vbeta and 13 Jbeta primers were used in PCR. Data came from immunoSEQ multiplex PCR; TCRdb stores just in-frame clones and leaves some out. Of approximately 140,000 clones in the sample, roughly 79% were seen once. Trimming stripped 3 bases from V and 0 bases from J, with 11 bases between. CDR1 and CDR2 (germline): LNHDA, SQIVND (reference sequence). This CDR3 contains 16 residues. This receptor was taken from a woman between 18 and 29 years old in good health and CMV-seronegative. The chain combines TRBV19 with TRBJ1-4, with D unclear. The specimen sequenced was PBMCs. The CDR3 loop reads CASSIAISATNEKLFF. The CDR3 DNA is TGTGCCAGTAGTATCGCTATAAGTGCAACTAATGAAAAACTGTTTTTT.